This T cell receptor beta chain stems from a study of PD-1 blockade in classical Hodgkin lymphoma. Worth noting for this clone: Its antigen is not identified.

V dropped 1 base and J dropped 5 bases, with 10 bases sitting between them. Germline CDR1 SGHNT, CDR2 YYREEE (reference sequence). This CDR3 is built from 13 residues. Brentuximab vedotin exposure varied, and every patient relapsed after autologous stem cell transplantation. By magnetic negative selection, CD4+ T cells were purified from thawed PBMCs. Study-level points and caveats: A significant rise in TCR diversity was seen by C4D1 for CD4+ cells but not for CD8+ cells.

The protocol was immunoSEQ multiplex PCR, while the TCRdb copy is restricted to in-frame clones and leaves out a portion. The sample has 26,000 or so clones; approximately 80% are singletons. V usage is TRBV5-4 and J usage is TRBJ2-7; D not resolved. The source is a human donor with classical Hodgkin lymphoma. Material: CD4+ T cells from blood, obtained at baseline. CDR3 in amino acids: CASSLLGGDEQYF. The CDR3 region has the DNA TGTGCCAGCAGCTTGCTGGGCGGCGACGAGCAGTACTTC.